This T cell receptor (beta chain) was recovered during a study of early T cells in non-severe SARS-CoV-2 infection. Study summary: Bulk RNA from unsorted whole blood was sequenced; chains were unpaired.

Trimming pared 3 bases from V and 8 bases from J, leaving 15 bases between. Germline CDR1 reads SGDLS; CDR2 reads YYNGEE. The CDR3 loop spans 14 amino acids. Individually, cDNA molecules had unique molecular identifiers attached to them. Each CDR3 protein is one row after TCRdb ran MiXCR on the 5' RACE reads. The sample carries 37,000 or so distinct CDR3 sequences, roughly 4.7% recorded once. Study-level results: The matching step, a VDJdb search, favored anti-spike CD8 responses and missed private and CD4 specificities.

As for this clonotype: The antigen remains undetermined.

Specimen: whole blood. V and J are TRBV9 and TRBJ2-1, with a possible D match to TRBD2 (5 bases). This TCR derives from an adult who was a healthcare worker with PCR-confirmed SARS-CoV-2 infection or an uninfected control (not recorded which). The CDR3, as DNA: TGTGCCAGCAGCGCGCAGACCACTAGACATGAGCAGTTCTTC. Protein product: CASSAQTTRHEQFF.